This T cell receptor beta chain was recorded in a study of spatial heterogeneity in lung cancer. Study details: Among detected sequences, beta-chain ones consistently exceeded alpha-chain ones in number.

Remarks on this clonotype: Its specificity is not known.

Study findings and constraints: In blood, ubiquitous expanded tumor TCRs appeared more at resection than follow-up.

CDR3 length: 15 residues. The germline gives CDR1 SNHLY, CDR2 FYNNEI. Trimming removed 0 bases from V and 9 bases from J; junction bases left unmatched: 6. Individual TCR cDNA molecules each bore their own unique molecular identifier. Each CDR3 protein is one row after TCRdb ran MiXCR on the 5' RACE reads. Of 49,000 or so distinct CDR3 sequences in the sample, around 11% are singletons; the top ten hold 40% to 50%. Time point indicated: sample taken at primary tumor resection. Unsorted tumor, nontumor lung tissue or cryopreserved PBMC supplied the whole RNA. Donation came from around 72 patients with untreated early-stage non-small cell lung cancer.

The chain is built from TRBV2 and TRBJ2-1, with 9 bases fitting TRBD2. This receptor was identified in a female donor with early-stage non-small cell lung cancer. The sample was PBMCs, taken at surgery. CDR3 sequence: CASSEARGGRAEQFF. CDR3 DNA: TGTGCCAGCAGTGAAGCGCGGGGGGGCCGGGCTGAGCAGTTCTTC.